Listed here are 3 T cell receptor beta chains from one sample, sequenced in a study of blood T cell repertoires in COVID-19. Profiled with immunoSEQ multiplex PCR; TCRdb holds only in-frame clones, not every one. The repertoire holds under 350,000 clones, with around four fifths as singletons. Sequenced material: peripheral blood. Every receptor here comes from a man in his 60s who had recovered from COVID-19.

The V and J genes are TRBV10-3 and TRBJ2-5; 9 bases map to TRBD2. The CDR3 is 15 residues long. The V gene end was trimmed by 5 bases and the J gene end by 6 bases; junction bases not matched to a gene: 10. The germline V gene has CDR1 ENHRY and CDR2 SYGVKD. The CDR3: CAISLGSGSMKTQYF. The DNA of the CDR3 is TGTGCCATCAGTCTTGGTAGCGGGAGCATGAAGACCCAGTACTTC.

The rearrangement links TRBV19 to TRBJ1-1; D uncertain. The CDR3 consists of 14 residues. V lost 10 bases and J 4 bases, leaving 19 bases between the germline ends. Per germline, CDR1 LNHDA and CDR2 SQIVND (reference sequence). CDR3 sequence reads: CATAQDSWATEAFF. The DNA for the CDR3 is TGTGCCACCGCGCAGGACTCATGGGCCACTGAAGCTTTCTTT.

V gene TRBV27 combines with J gene TRBJ1-5; 8 positions agree with TRBD1. The CDR3 runs to 14 residues. The V gene end was trimmed by 4 bases and the J gene end by 5 bases; junction bases not matched to a gene: 4. Germline loops: CDR1 MNHEY, CDR2 SMNVEV (reference sequence). The CDR3 loop is CASSSGQGYQPQHF. The CDR3 region has the DNA TGTGCCAGCAGTTCTGGACAGGGCTATCAGCCCCAGCATTTT.